What follows are 15 T cell receptor beta chains derived from one specimen sequenced in a study of blood T cell repertoires in COVID-19. The method was immunoSEQ multiplex PCR; TCRdb's version includes in-frame clones alone and lacks a portion of them. This table holds around 250,000 clones, over 70% found once. The sample taken for sequencing was peripheral blood. These receptors all come from a human donor in a cohort sampled during active COVID-19.

The chain joins TRBV11-2 to TRBJ2-7; possible D gene TRBD2, 5 bases. Germline values: CDR1 SGHAT, CDR2 FQNNGV. V lost 7 bases, J lost 3 bases, and 13 bases lay in between. CDR3 length equals 13 residues. The DNA for the CDR3 is TGTGCCAGCACCTCAAACGAGGGCTACGAGCAGTACTTC. Translating gives CASTSNEGYEQYF.

V gene TRBV10-2 combines with J gene TRBJ1-2; TRBD1 agrees at 8 bases. Germline CDR1 is WSHSY and CDR2 is SAAADI. Trimming removed 4 bases from V and 6 bases from J; junction bases left unmatched: 4. The CDR3 extends over 13 amino acids. The DNA for the CDR3 is TGCGCCAGCAGTGTTACAGGGGGTAATGGCTACACCTTC. The encoded protein is CASSVTGGNGYTF.

V is TRBV4-2 and J is TRBJ1-3; 10 positions match TRBD1. Germline CDR1 is LGHNA and CDR2 is YNFKEQ. CDR3 size: 18 residues. With 0 bases clipped from V and 4 bases from J, the junction kept 9 bases outside the gene matches. CDR3 amino acids: CASSQDPRQGAKGNTIYF. For the CDR3, the DNA is TGTGCCAGCAGCCAAGATCCCCGACAGGGGGCTAAAGGAAACACCATATATTTT.

J is TRBJ1-2 and V is TRBV27, with 8 bases identical to TRBD1. The CDR3 contains 13 residues. Germline V lookup: CDR1 MNHEY, CDR2 SMNVEV (reference sequence). Trimming cost V 6 bases and J 4 bases; bases outside gene matches: 4. CDR3 loop: CASSRGRPYGYTF. CDR3 in DNA: TGTGCCAGCAGCAGGGGGCGCCCCTATGGCTACACCTTC.

This clone was counted only a few times. This chain joins TRBV6-4 and TRBJ2-3; 8 bases match TRBD2. Unmatched junction bases numbered 14, after V lost 7 bases and J lost 2 bases. The CDR3 has 17 amino acids. Germline V gene sequence: CDR1 MRHNA, CDR2 SNTAGT. CDR3 nucleotides: TGTGCCAGCAACCCAAGACTAGCGAACCCCAACACAGATACGCAGTATTTT. It yields the protein CASNPRLANPNTDTQYF.

The chain recombines TRBV29-1 with TRBJ1-1; D gene ambiguous. Germline V gene sequence: CDR1 SQVTM, CDR2 ANQGSEA. The CDR3 sequence is 16 residues long. The germline V and J ends were trimmed by 7 bases and 3 bases, with 24 bases remaining between them. The CDR3 DNA reads TGCAGCGCGTTGAGGTTTGAGGGAATCCGGGACACTGAAGCTTTCTTT. Residues: CSALRFEGIRDTEAFF.

The chain couples TRBV4-1 to TRBJ2-5; 10 bases map to TRBD2. CDR1 and CDR2 (germline): MGHRA, YSYEKL. The CDR3 has 15 residues. The trim removed 3 bases at V and 7 bases at J, leaving 8 bases unmatched. The CDR3 loop reads CASSHLAGASGTQYF. In DNA form, the CDR3 reads TGCGCCAGCAGCCATCTAGCGGGGGCCAGTGGGACCCAGTACTTC.

The CDR3 loop reads CASSQLSYNEQFF. CDR3 bases: TGTGCCAGCAGCCAACTCTCCTACAATGAGCAGTTCTTC. V and J are TRBV4-2 and TRBJ2-1; D is unresolved. V was cut by 2 bases and J by 0 bases, with 2 bases left in between. The CDR3 is 13 amino acids. Germline CDR1 reads LGHNA; CDR2 reads YNFKEQ.

The chain couples TRBV24-1 to TRBJ1-5, with a possible D match to TRBD1 (5 bases). Per the germline V gene, CDR1 is KGHDR and CDR2 is SFDVKD. V was cut by 6 bases and J by 1 base, with 6 bases left in between. CDR3 length: 13 amino acids. The DNA for the CDR3 is TGTGCCACCAGTAGACAGAGCAATCAGCCCCAGCATTTT. Translating gives CATSRQSNQPQHF.

The rearrangement links TRBV6-2 or TRBV6-3 to TRBJ2-7; D gene unclear. This CDR3 has 11 residues. The V gene's germline CDR1 is MNHEY and CDR2 SVGEGT. The ends were cut back, 3 bases at V and 10 bases at J, with 10 bases in the middle. CDR3 residues: CASSYGDKQYF. In DNA form, the CDR3 reads TGTGCCAGCAGTTATGGCGACAAACAGTACTTC.

The CDR3 DNA sequence: TGTGCCAGCGGCCTGACAGGGGTTGGGTACGAGCAGTACTTC. Residues: CASGLTGVGYEQYF. J is TRBJ2-7 and V is TRBV6-5; 8 nucleotides agree with TRBD1. With 8 bases clipped from V and 4 bases from J, the junction kept 10 bases outside the gene matches. The CDR3 contains 14 residues. From germline, CDR1 is MNHEY and CDR2 SVGAGI.

The chain carries TRBV5-1 and TRBJ1-6; possibly TRBD1 for D (6 bases). The CDR3 covers 15 residues. Germline V gene data show CDR1 as SGHRS and CDR2 as YFSETQ. Trimming removed 0 bases at V and 11 bases at J, with 15 bases between. The CDR3 loop reads CASSLGRDRNTPLHF. As DNA, the CDR3 is TGCGCCAGCAGCTTGGGCCGCGACAGGAATACACCCCTCCACTTT.

In regard to this clone: An end of the junction does not agree with germline; a read error may underlie this. This chain joins TRBV7-7 and TRBJ2-5; tentative D call: TRBD2 (6 bases). CDR1 and CDR2 (germline): SSHAT, FNYEAQ (reference sequence). The CDR3 runs 13 residues. The CDR3 spells CASSLLAGETQYF. CDR3 sequence (DNA): TGTGCTAGCAGCTTACTGGCGGGGGAGACCCAGTACTTC.

The chain links TRBV7-8 to TRBJ2-5; 10 nucleotides line up with TRBD2. Germline V gene data show CDR1 as SGHVS and CDR2 as FQNEAQ. J was trimmed by 2 bases and V by 5 bases; bases with no gene match: 11. This CDR3 has 17 amino acids. The CDR3 loop reads CASSPLFSGGPQETQYF. DNA of the CDR3: TGTGCCAGCAGCCCGCTATTTAGCGGGGGGCCTCAAGAGACCCAGTACTTC.

The CDR3 DNA reads as TGCGCCAGCAGTCGGGGCAGGGGGGACCAAGAGACCCAGTACTTC. It encodes CASSRGRGDQETQYF. The chain uses TRBV10-1 and TRBJ2-5, with D maybe TRBD1 (7 bases). The germline V gene encodes CDR1 WNHNN and CDR2 SYGVQD (reference sequence). Trimming left V 5 bases short and J 0 bases short, with 13 bases between. CDR3 length: 15 amino acids.